A selection of T cell receptor delta chains follows, all from one sample in a study of gamma-delta T cells after stem cell transplantation. TCRdb made new clone calls on the RT-PCR reads using CATT. The data show about 11,000 delta-chain clones, around two fifths seen once. The sequenced sample consisted of gamma-delta T cells. The receptors derive from a human donor. It is not recorded whose cells these are; they may come from a transplant donor. Each CDR3 is given with its conserved first and last residue.

>TRDV1|17
CALGEPIRGDYEDKLIF
>TRDV3|17
CAFHDVLGDFYTDKLIF
>TRDV1|20
CALGELSLLWGIILTDKLIF
>TRDV1|17
CALGEHPVLGHTDKLIF
>TRAV29/DV5|21
CAATARPTRHVGGKYTDKLIF
>TRDV1|20
CALGGFYRGRPFPISDKLIF
>TRAV29/DV5|25
CAASARIHPLSYVRGYVGFADKLIF
>TRDV3|11
CAFLNTDKLIF
>TRDV1|19
CAIGGTLGLGDLWTDKLIF
>TRDV3|14
CAFRGVLGDIGLIF
>TRDV1|18
CALGELGELPFRGDKLIF
>TRDV2|21
CACDSSFPRSGIWGDTDKLIF
>TRDV1|21
CALGELGRSVLGDTVADKLIF
>TRDV1|24
CALGELFPFLPFLLGDTLRSKLIF
>TRDV3|12
CAANLGETELIF
>TRDV1|17
CALGVAFLQEYTDKLIF
>TRDV1|24
CAIGKTPTRRSGYWGIPYTDKLIF
>TRDV1|25
CALGELGCIDRTPRKLGDTPDKLIF
>TRDV1|17
CALGDGRSRGWADKLIF
>TRDV2|18
CACDTGGYDSWDTRQMFF
>TRDV1|15
CALVLRNGGYGKLIF
>TRDV2|19
CACETGGPLSSWDTRQMFF
>TRDV1|18
CAPGEPVLGVPYTDHLIF
>TRDV2|19
CACDTYWGSSSLDTRQMFF
>TRDV3|12
CAYSSDTRQMFF
>TRDV2|20
CACDNLDWGTAPWDTRKMFF
>TRDV2|15
CACDWGTWDTRQMFF
>TRDV1|17
CALGVQPYWGLTDKLIF
>TRDV3|13
CAFKGGLTAQLFF
>TRAV29/DV5|22
CAASARPHRYWGIRGYTDKLIF
>TRAV29/DV5|24
CAASVRGPTSHMNAGGLYTDKLIF
>TRDV1|21
CALGELYGYWGIRRYTDKLIF
>TRDV2|18
CACVSLCMRGIRIDKLIF
>TRAV29/DV5|19
CAASFGGSRPKAYTDKLIF
>TRDV2|12
CAWEGYAGGLIF
>TRDV1|16
CALGEAGGYIGDKLIF
>TRDV1|25
CALGEPSSFLAGGDLSSWDTRQMFF
>TRAV29/DV5|19
CAAMRAFSRTGGDTDKHIF
>TRDV1|21
CALGEWRGYPMYWGYLDKLIF
>TRDV1|20
CALGELDGTDWGIRADKLIF
>TRDV1|19
CALGELVDGLDFGADKLIF
>TRDV2|20
CATWERSLRTGGCVWDKLIF
>TRDV1|21
CALGERWGIPRGIRDTDKLIF
>TRDV2|14
CACDTGRLTSKLIF
>TRDV1|18
CALGDTFYPGGYTDKLIF
>TRDV3|21
CALPKSSLGGIFEPRVGKLIF
>TRDV1|18
CAIGERLPWGPHTDKLIF